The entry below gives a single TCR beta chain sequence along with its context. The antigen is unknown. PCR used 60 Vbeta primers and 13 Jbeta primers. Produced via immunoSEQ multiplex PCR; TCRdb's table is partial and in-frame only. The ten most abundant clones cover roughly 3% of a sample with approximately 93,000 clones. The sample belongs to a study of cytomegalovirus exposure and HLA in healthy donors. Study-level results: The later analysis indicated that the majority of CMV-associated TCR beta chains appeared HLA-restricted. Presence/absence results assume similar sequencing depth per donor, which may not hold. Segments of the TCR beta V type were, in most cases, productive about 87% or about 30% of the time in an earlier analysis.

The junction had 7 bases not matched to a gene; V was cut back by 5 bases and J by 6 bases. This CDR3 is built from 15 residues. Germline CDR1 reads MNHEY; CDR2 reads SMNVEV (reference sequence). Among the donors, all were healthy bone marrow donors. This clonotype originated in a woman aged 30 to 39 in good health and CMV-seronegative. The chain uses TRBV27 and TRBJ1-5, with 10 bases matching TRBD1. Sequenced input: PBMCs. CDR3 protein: CASSPKTGGRQPQHF. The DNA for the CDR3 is TGTGCCAGCAGTCCGAAGACAGGGGGCCGTCAGCCCCAGCATTTT.